This is a list of T cell receptor beta chains from one sample in a study of blood T cell repertoires in COVID-19. Here immunoSEQ multiplex PCR was the method, and the copy in TCRdb shows in-frame clones only, minus some. The profile shows 70,000 or so clones, roughly 80% of them singletons. Material for sequencing was peripheral blood. The receptors shown here come from a human donor in a cohort sampled during active COVID-19. Both conserved end residues are part of each CDR3. D genes are given only for firm matches. Only some rows state a clone size, as once, few, many or a class for expanded clones.

D	V	size	J	DNA	CDR3
-	TRBV7-2	-	TRBJ2-7	TGTGCCAGCAGCCCAGGCGGAGGGGCTGTCTACGAGCAGTACTTC	CASSPGGGAVYEQYF
TRBD2	TRBV7-9	-	TRBJ2-6	TGTGCCAGCAGCTGGGTAGCGGGAGGGCCGGGCGCTGGGGCCAACGTCCTGACTTTC	CASSWVAGGPGAGANVLTF
TRBD2	TRBV10-2	-	TRBJ2-5	TGCGCCAGCAGTGAGTCATCGGCTAGCGGGACAAAAGAGACCCAGTACTTC	CASSESSASGTKETQYF
-	TRBV11-2	-	TRBJ2-2	TGTGCCAGCAGCTTAGGGGCCGGGGATACCGGGGAGCTGTTTTTT	CASSLGAGDTGELFF
-	TRBV5-4	-	TRBJ2-5	TGTGCCAGCAGCCCTAACACAGGGCCCCAAGAGACCCAGTACTTC	CASSPNTGPQETQYF
-	TRBV20-1	-	TRBJ2-5	TGCAGTGCAGAACGGGAGACCCAGTACTTC	CSAERETQYF
-	TRBV7-2	few	TRBJ2-2	TGTGCCAGCAGCCAACTGGGGGGAACCGGGGAGCTGTTTTTT	CASSQLGGTGELFF
TRBD2	TRBV18	-	TRBJ2-3	TGTGCCAGCTCACCGCCCGGGACTAGCGGGAAGCAGTATTTT	CASSPPGTSGKQYF
-	TRBV14	once	TRBJ2-1	TGTGCCAGCAAGAGAGCGAGTGTGGCCGATGAGCAGTTCTTC	CASKRASVADEQFF
-	TRBV11-3	once	TRBJ2-7	TGTGCCAGCAGCTTAGTCCCGGGAACCTACGAGCAGTACTTC	CASSLVPGTYEQYF
-	TRBV20-1	-	TRBJ2-7	TGCAGTGCTAGTAAAAACGGGGGTTACGAGCAGTACTTC	CSASKNGGYEQYF
-	TRBV4-3	-	TRBJ1-6	TGCGCCAGCAGCCAAGATTTGAGACGGGATAATTCACCCCTCCACTTT	CASSQDLRRDNSPLHF
-	TRBV19	few	TRBJ2-2	TGTGCCAGTAGTACTAGCGCCGGGGAGCTGTTTTTT	CASSTSAGELFF
TRBD1	TRBV7-9	many	TRBJ2-7	TGTGCCAGCAGCTGGGACAGGTACGAGCAGTACTTC	CASSWDRYEQYF
TRBD1	TRBV5-5	once	TRBJ2-7	TGTGCCAGCAGTTTCACTTGGGACAGCTCCTACGAGCAGTACTTC	CASSFTWDSSYEQYF
TRBD1	TRBV2	once	TRBJ1-6	TGTGCCACCTGCCTAGGGACAGATCGATCACCCCTCCACTTT	CATCLGTDRSPLHF
-	TRBV5-1	-	TRBJ1-5	TGCGCCAGCAACCACCGGAGGCCGCCGTATAGCAATCAGCCCCAGCATTTT	CASNHRRPPYSNQPQHF
TRBD1	TRBV5-1	-	TRBJ1-2	TGCGCCAGCAGCTTGGACAGGGGGAAAGATGGCTACACCTTC	CASSLDRGKDGYTF
TRBD2	TRBV20-1	-	TRBJ2-1	TGCAGTGCTAGTGAGACTAGCATTTTCTCCTACAATGAGCAGTTCTTC	CSASETSIFSYNEQFF
-	TRBV9	-	TRBJ2-5	TGTGCCAGCAGCGGGACACTGTCCCAAGAGACCCAGTACTTC	CASSGTLSQETQYF
-	TRBV7-2	-	TRBJ1-1	TGTGCCAGCAGCCCCAGGGTCGGGCGGACTGAAGCTTTCTTT	CASSPRVGRTEAFF
-	TRBV15	-	TRBJ2-7	TGTGCCACCAGCAGGTCCGGGGGTCCCCATTCCTACGAGCAGTACTTC	CATSRSGGPHSYEQYF
TRBD1	TRBV30	-	TRBJ2-7	TGTGCCTGGAGTGTTGGGACAGGGGACGAGCAGTACTTC	CAWSVGTGDEQYF
-	TRBV30	-	TRBJ1-1	TGTGCCTGGAGGGAGGGCAGGGTGAACACTGAAGCTTTCTTT	CAWREGRVNTEAFF
-	TRBV6-2/TRBV6-3	-	TRBJ2-5	TGTGCCAGCAGTAAGGAGCGGGACCAAGAGACCCAGTACTTC	CASSKERDQETQYF
-	TRBV23-1	-	TRBJ2-7	TGCGCCAGCAGACACCGAACCTACGAGCAGTACTTC	CASRHRTYEQYF
-	TRBV2	-	TRBJ1-6	TGTGCCAGCAAGATAGGGGGATCTAATTCACCCCTCCACTTT	CASKIGGSNSPLHF
-	TRBV5-1	once	TRBJ2-3	TGCGCCAGCAGCTTGGAATCTACCGAGACAGATACGCAGTATTTT	CASSLESTETDTQYF
TRBD2	TRBV19	-	TRBJ2-7	TGTGCCAGTAGTATGCCCGGGACTAGCATTTACGAGCAGTACTTC	CASSMPGTSIYEQYF
-	TRBV7-2	once	TRBJ2-5	TGTGCCAGCAGCCTGGGGCAGCCCCAAGAGACCCAGTACTTC	CASSLGQPQETQYF
-	TRBV5-1	-	TRBJ1-3	TGCGCCAGCAGCTTGGTGCCTCCCGGGACACCGAGCTCTGGAAACACCATATATTTT	CASSLVPPGTPSSGNTIYF
-	TRBV6-6	-	TRBJ1-6	TGTGCCAGCAGTCCCCTCTCCTATAATTCACCCCTCCACTTT	CASSPLSYNSPLHF
-	TRBV10-3	-	TRBJ1-1	TGTGCCATCAGTAAATCCGGGAGGAACACTGAAGCTTTCTTT	CAISKSGRNTEAFF
TRBD1	TRBV5-1	-	TRBJ2-2	TGCGCCAGCAGCTTGGGAGGGGGCGGCACCGGGGAGCTGTTTTTT	CASSLGGGGTGELFF
-	TRBV18	-	TRBJ2-6	TGTGCCAGCTCACCAACAAGCTCTGGGGCCAACGTCCTGACTTTC	CASSPTSSGANVLTF
-	TRBV9	-	TRBJ2-1	TGTGCCAGCAGCGTCGGAGGGAACCCCTACAATGAGCAGTTCTTC	CASSVGGNPYNEQFF
-	TRBV28	-	TRBJ1-4	TGTGCCAGCGTAGGGCAGGGACTCGGAAAACTGTTTTTT	CASVGQGLGKLFF
TRBD1	TRBV7-2	-	TRBJ2-3	TGTGCCAGCAGCTCCACAGGGGGCCGCACAGATACGCAGTATTTT	CASSSTGGRTDTQYF
TRBD2	TRBV5-4	-	TRBJ2-3	TGTGCCAGCAGTCCCGGACTAGCGGGATCCTCCACAGATACGCAGTATTTT	CASSPGLAGSSTDTQYF
-	TRBV30	few	TRBJ2-7	TGTGCCTGGAGTCGGCAGGCCTACGAGCAGTACTTC	CAWSRQAYEQYF